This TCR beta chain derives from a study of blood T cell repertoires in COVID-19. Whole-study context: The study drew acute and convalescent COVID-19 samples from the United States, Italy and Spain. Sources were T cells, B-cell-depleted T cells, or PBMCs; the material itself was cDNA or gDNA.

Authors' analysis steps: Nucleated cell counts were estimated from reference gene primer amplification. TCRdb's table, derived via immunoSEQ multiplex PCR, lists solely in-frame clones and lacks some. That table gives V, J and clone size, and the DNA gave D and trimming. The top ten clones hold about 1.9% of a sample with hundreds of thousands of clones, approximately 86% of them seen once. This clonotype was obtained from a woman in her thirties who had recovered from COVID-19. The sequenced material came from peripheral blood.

This CDR3 is CASSLAGGRGTDTQYF. CDR3 bases: TGTGCCAGCAGTTTAGCGGGGGGAAGGGGCACAGATACGCAGTATTTT. The V gene is TRBV28, the J gene TRBJ2-3; TRBD2 agrees at 8 bases. V shed 2 bases and J 1 base; nucleotides not matched to a gene: 5. Germline V gene data show CDR1 as MDHEN and CDR2 as SYDVKM. The CDR3 sequence is 16 residues long.